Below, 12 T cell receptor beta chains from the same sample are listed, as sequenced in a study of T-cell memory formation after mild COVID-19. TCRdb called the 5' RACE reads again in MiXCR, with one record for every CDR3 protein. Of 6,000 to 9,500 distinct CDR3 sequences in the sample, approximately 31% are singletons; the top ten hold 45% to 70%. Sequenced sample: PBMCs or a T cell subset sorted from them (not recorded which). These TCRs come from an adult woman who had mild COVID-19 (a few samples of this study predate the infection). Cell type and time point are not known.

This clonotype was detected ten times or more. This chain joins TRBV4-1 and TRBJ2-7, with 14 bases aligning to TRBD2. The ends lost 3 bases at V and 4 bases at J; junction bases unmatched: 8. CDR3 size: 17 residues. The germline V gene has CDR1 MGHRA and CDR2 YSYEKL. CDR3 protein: CASSHARLAGGQYEQYF. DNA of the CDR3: TGCGCCAGCAGCCATGCAAGACTAGCGGGGGGGCAGTACGAGCAGTACTTC.

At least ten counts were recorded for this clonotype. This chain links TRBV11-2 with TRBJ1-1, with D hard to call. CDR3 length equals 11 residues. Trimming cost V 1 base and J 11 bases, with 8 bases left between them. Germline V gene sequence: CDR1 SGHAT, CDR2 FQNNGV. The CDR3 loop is CASSLAGTAFF. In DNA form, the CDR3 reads TGTGCCAGCAGCTTAGCTGGTACGGCTTTCTTT.

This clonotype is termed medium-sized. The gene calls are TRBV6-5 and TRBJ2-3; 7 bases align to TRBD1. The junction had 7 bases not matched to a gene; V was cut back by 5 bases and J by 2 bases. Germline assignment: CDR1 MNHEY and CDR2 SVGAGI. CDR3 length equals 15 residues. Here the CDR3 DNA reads TGTGCCAGCAGTGCAACAGGGGATTCCACAGATACGCAGTATTTT. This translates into CASSATGDSTDTQYF.

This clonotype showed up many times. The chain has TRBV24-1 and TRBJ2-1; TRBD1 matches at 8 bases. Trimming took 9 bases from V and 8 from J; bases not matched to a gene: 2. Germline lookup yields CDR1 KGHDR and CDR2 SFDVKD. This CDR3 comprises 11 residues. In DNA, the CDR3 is TGTGCCACCGACAGGGGAGATGAGCAGTTCTTC. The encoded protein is CATDRGDEQFF.

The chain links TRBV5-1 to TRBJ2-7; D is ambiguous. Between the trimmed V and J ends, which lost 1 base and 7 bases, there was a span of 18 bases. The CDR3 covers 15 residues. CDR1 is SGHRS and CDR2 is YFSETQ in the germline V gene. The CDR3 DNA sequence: TGCGCCAGCAGCTTGTCTTCTGGGTGGGGTACGGAGCAGTACGTC. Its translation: CASSLSSGWGTEQYV.

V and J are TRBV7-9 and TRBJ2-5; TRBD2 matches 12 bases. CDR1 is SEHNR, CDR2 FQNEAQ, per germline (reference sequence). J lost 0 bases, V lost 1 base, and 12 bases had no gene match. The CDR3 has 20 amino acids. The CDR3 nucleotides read TGTGCCAGCAGCTTAGTTGCCGGAAGACTAGCGGGGGTATACCAAGAGACCCAGTACTTC. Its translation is CASSLVAGRLAGVYQETQYF. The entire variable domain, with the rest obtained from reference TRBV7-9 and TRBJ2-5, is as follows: DTGVSQNPRHKITKRGQNVTFRCDPISEHNRLYWYRQTLGQGPEFLTYFQNEAQLEKSRLLSDRFSAERPKGSFSTLEIQRTEQGDSAMYLCASSLVAGRLAGVYQETQYFGPGTRLLVL.

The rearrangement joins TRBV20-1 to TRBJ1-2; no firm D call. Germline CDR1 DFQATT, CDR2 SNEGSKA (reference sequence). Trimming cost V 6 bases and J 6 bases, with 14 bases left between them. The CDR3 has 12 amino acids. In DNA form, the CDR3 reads TGCAGTGCAGCGAGTGATAAGGATGGCTACACCTTC. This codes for CSAASDKDGYTF.

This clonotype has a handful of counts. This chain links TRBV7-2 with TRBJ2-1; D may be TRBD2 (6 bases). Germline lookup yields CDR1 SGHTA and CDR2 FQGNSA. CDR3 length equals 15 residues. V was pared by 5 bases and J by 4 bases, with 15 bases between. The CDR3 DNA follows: TGTGCCAGCAGCCCCGTTGGGGGGATGTACAATGAGCAGTTCTTC. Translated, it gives CASSPVGGMYNEQFF. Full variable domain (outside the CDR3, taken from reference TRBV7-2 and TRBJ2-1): GAGVSQSPSNKVTEKGKDVELRCDPISGHTALYWYRQSLGQGLEFLIYFQGNSAPDKSGLPSDRFSAERTGGSVSTLTIQRTQQEDSAVYLCASSPVGGMYNEQFFGPGTRLTVL.

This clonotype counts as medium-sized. The CDR3 spells CAISDRFQETQYF. The CDR3 DNA follows: TGTGCCATCAGTGACAGGTTTCAAGAGACCCAGTACTTC. V gene TRBV10-3 combines with J gene TRBJ2-5, with D unresolved. The germline CDR1 and CDR2 sequences are ENHRY and SYGVKD. This CDR3 comprises 13 residues. Between the trimmed V and J ends, which lost 3 bases and 2 bases, there was a span of 7 bases.

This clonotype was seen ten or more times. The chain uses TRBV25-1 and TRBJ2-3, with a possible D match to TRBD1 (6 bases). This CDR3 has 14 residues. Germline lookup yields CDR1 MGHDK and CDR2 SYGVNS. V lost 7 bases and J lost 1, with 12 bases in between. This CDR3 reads CASTSGAGTDTQYF. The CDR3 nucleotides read TGTGCCAGCACATCAGGGGCTGGCACAGATACGCAGTATTTT.

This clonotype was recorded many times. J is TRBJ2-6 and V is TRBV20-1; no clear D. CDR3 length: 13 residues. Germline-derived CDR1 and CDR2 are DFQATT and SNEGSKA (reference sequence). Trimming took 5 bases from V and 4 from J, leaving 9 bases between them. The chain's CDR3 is CSASPMGANVLTF. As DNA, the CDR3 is TGCAGTGCTTCCCCGATGGGGGCCAACGTCCTGACTTTC.

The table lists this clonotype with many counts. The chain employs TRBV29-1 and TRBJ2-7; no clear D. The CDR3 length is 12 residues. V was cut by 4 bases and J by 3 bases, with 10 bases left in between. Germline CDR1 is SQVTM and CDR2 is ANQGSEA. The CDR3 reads CSVAVGRYEQYF. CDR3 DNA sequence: TGCAGCGTTGCGGTGGGCCGCTACGAGCAGTACTTC.